This TCR beta chain is from a study of blood T cells in healthy people across ages. Looking at the study overall: Capturing about one barcoded beta molecule per two T cells was achieved by template switching.

Germline loops: CDR1 SGHVS, CDR2 FNYEAQ. The CDR3 length is 16 residues. V was clipped by 0 bases and J by 6 bases; unmatched bases: 9. Sample-barcoded 5' priming and a J-beta primer mix drove a second PCR of about 6 to 11 cycles. TCRdb itself ran the 5' RACE reads through MiXCR, one entry per CDR3 protein. The data hold 710,000 or so distinct CDR3 sequences, with approximately 21% observed a single time. The study, taken as a whole, reports: The CMV status of each donor remained undetermined, and this could have confounded shifts in expanded clonotypes.

This clonotype was observed many times. Antigen unknown. Staff drew ten milliliters of peripheral blood from each donor. Sequencing used blood. The J gene is TRBJ2-7, the V gene TRBV7-6, with 9 bases that match TRBD2. The sequence came from a man between 65 and 85 years old in good health. The CDR3, as DNA: TGTGCCAGCAGCTTAGCGGGGTTTAGCGGGGGAGTCGAGCAGTACTTC. Protein sequence: CASSLAGFSGGVEQYF.